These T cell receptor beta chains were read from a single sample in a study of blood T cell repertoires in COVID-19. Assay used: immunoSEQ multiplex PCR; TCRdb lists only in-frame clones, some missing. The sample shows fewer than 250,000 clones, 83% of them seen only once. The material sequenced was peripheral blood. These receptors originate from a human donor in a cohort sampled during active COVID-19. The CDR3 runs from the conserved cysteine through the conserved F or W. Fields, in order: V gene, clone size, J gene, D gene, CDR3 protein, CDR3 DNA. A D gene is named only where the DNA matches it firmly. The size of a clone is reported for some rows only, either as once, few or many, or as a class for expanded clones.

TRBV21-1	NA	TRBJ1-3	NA	CASSKAPLQVDGNTIYF	TGTGCCAGCAGCAAAGCGCCTTTACAGGTGGACGGAAACACCATATATTTT
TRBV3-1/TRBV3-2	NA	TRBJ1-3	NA	CASSQDEMGPTIYF	TGTGCCAGCAGCCAAGATGAGATGGGGCCCACCATATATTTT
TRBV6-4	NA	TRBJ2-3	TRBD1	CASSGTGGALDTQYF	TGTGCCAGCAGCGGGACAGGGGGTGCGTTAGATACGCAGTATTTT
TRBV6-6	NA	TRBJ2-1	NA	CASYPGFTNNEQFF	TGTGCCAGTTACCCGGGATTTACGAACAATGAGCAGTTCTTC
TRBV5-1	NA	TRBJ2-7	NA	CASSPGADGSYEQYF	TGCGCCAGCAGCCCAGGGGCGGACGGCTCCTACGAGCAGTACTTC
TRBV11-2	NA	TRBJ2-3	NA	CASTLGRYTDTQYF	TGTGCCAGCACCCTGGGCAGGTACACAGATACGCAGTATTTT
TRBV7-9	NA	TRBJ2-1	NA	CASSGAGTSVEQFF	TGTGCCAGCAGTGGTGCCGGGACATCGGTCGAGCAGTTCTTC
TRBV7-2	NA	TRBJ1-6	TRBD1	CASSPTGGGLHF	TGTGCCAGCAGCCCTACAGGGGGAGGCCTCCACTTT
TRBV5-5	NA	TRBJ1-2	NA	CASSLTSYFNGYTF	TGTGCCAGCAGCCTGACATCGTACTTCAATGGCTACACCTTC
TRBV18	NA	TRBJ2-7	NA	CASSPGGYEQYF	TGTGCCAGCTCACCGGGGGGCTACGAGCAGTACTTC
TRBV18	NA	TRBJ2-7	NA	CASSPVTGQEQYF	TGTGCCAGCTCACCAGTCACAGGACAGGAGCAGTACTTC
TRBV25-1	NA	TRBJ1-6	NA	CASSEKAAADYNSPLHF	TGTGCCAGCAGTGAAAAGGCGGCAGCAGATTATAATTCACCCCTCCACTTT
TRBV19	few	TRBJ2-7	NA	CASSTQDGQYF	TGTGCCAGTAGTACACAGGATGGGCAGTACTTC
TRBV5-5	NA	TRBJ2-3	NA	CASSLEGGRADTQYF	TGTGCCAGCAGCTTGGAAGGGGGAAGGGCAGATACGCAGTATTTT
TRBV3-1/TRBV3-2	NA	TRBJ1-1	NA	CASSPYESGGIQAFF	TGTGCCAGCAGCCCATACGAGAGCGGGGGTATACAAGCTTTCTTT
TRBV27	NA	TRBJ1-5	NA	CATKGGGDGNQPQHF	TGTGCCACAAAAGGGGGTGGGGATGGCAATCAGCCCCAGCATTTT
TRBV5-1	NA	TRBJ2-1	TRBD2	CASSLVPVGLGAYNEQFF	TGCGCCAGCAGCTTGGTGCCAGTGGGACTAGGGGCCTACAATGAGCAGTTCTTC
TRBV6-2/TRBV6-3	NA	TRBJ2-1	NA	CASSSLKTPYNEQFF	TGTGCCAGCAGTTCCTTGAAAACTCCTTACAATGAGCAGTTCTTC
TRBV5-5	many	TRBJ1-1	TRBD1	CASSRRDRGGTEAFF	TGTGCCAGCAGCCGGCGGGACAGGGGAGGAACTGAAGCTTTCTTT
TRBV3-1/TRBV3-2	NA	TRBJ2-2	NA	CASSPLGGTGELFF	TGTGCCAGCAGCCCTTTAGGGGGCACCGGGGAGCTGTTTTTT
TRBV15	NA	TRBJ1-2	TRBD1	CATSRGGTGVYGYTF	TGTGCCACCAGCAGAGGGGGGACAGGGGTATATGGCTACACCTTC
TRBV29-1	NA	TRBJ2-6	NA	CSYAGGEDSGANVLTF	TGCAGTTATGCGGGCGGGGAAGACTCTGGGGCCAACGTCCTGACTTTC
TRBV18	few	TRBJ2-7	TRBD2	CASSPGLGYEQYF	TGTGCCAGCTCACCGGGACTAGGGTACGAGCAGTACTTC